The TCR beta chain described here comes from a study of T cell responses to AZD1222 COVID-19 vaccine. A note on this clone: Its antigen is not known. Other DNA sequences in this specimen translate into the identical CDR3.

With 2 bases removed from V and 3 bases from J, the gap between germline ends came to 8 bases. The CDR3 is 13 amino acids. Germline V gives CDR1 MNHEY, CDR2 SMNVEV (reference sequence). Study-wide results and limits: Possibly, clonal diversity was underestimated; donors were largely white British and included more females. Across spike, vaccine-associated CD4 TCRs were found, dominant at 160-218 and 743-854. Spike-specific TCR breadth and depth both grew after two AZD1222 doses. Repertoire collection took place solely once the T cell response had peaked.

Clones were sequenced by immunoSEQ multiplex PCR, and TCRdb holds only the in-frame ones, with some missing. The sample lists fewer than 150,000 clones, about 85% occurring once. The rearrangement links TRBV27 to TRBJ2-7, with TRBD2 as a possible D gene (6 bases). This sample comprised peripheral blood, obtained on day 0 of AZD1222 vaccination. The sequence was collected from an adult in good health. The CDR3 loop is CASSLGGNYEQYF. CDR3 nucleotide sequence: TGTGCCAGCAGTTTAGGAGGGAACTACGAGCAGTACTTC.